A selection of T cell receptor beta chains follows, all from one sample in a study of T cells after somatic rescue of genetic block. Sequencing used immunoSEQ multiplex PCR; TCRdb keeps in-frame clones, though not all of them. This sample has 65,000 to 70,000 clones, with 85% to 95% found just once. The sequenced sample was peripheral blood mononuclear cells (PBMCs). The receptors shown here come from a man aged 35 to 55. Both conserved end residues are part of each CDR3. D genes are given only for firm matches. Size is omitted from some rows. Given values are once, few, many or a class for expanded clones.

v_call: TRBV19; clone_size: -; j_call: TRBJ1-1; d_call: -; cdr3_nt: TGTGCCAGTAGTATAGACGGTTTGAACACTGAAGCTTTCTTT; cdr3_aa: CASSIDGLNTEAFF
v_call: TRBV4-1; clone_size: -; j_call: TRBJ2-3; d_call: TRBD2; cdr3_nt: TGCGCCAGCAGCCACCCGCTATGGCGGCTAGCGGGGGGGCCTGGCACAGATACGCAGTATTTT; cdr3_aa: CASSHPLWRLAGGPGTDTQYF
v_call: TRBV14; clone_size: -; j_call: TRBJ2-7; d_call: -; cdr3_nt: TGTGCCAGCAGCCAAGAAAACGTCGGTGCGGGGCCCCTCTACGAGCAGTACTTC; cdr3_aa: CASSQENVGAGPLYEQYF
v_call: TRBV15; clone_size: -; j_call: TRBJ2-7; d_call: -; cdr3_nt: TGTGCCACCAGCAAAAGCGGGATTGGGGGCATCGAGCAGTACTTC; cdr3_aa: CATSKSGIGGIEQYF
v_call: TRBV27; clone_size: -; j_call: TRBJ1-1; d_call: -; cdr3_nt: TGTGCCAGCAGTTTATTTCCAGGGGCCACGAACACTGAAGCTTTCTTT; cdr3_aa: CASSLFPGATNTEAFF
v_call: TRBV10-3; clone_size: -; j_call: TRBJ1-5; d_call: -; cdr3_nt: TGTGCCATCAGTGGATCGGGGGGGCCAAGCAATCAGCCCCAGCATTTT; cdr3_aa: CAISGSGGPSNQPQHF
v_call: TRBV10-1; clone_size: -; j_call: TRBJ2-3; d_call: TRBD2; cdr3_nt: TGCGCCAGAAACCCTCCTAGCGGGGATACGCAGTATTTT; cdr3_aa: CARNPPSGDTQYF
v_call: TRBV18; clone_size: -; j_call: TRBJ2-7; d_call: -; cdr3_nt: TGTGCCAGCTCTCGGGGGGCGCTCTCCTACGAGCAGTACTTC; cdr3_aa: CASSRGALSYEQYF
v_call: TRBV5-1; clone_size: -; j_call: TRBJ2-1; d_call: -; cdr3_nt: TGCGCCAGCAGCTCGGGACTCTCATCCAAGAATGAGCAGTTCTTC; cdr3_aa: CASSSGLSSKNEQFF
v_call: TRBV12-5; clone_size: once; j_call: TRBJ1-5; d_call: TRBD1; cdr3_nt: TGTGCTAGTGGTTTTTCAGGGGGTGGTCAGCCCCAGCATTTT; cdr3_aa: CASGFSGGGQPQHF
v_call: TRBV25-1; clone_size: -; j_call: TRBJ2-7; d_call: TRBD1; cdr3_nt: TGTGCCAGCAGTCCCGACAGGGGGAGAGGCTACGAGCAGTACTTC; cdr3_aa: CASSPDRGRGYEQYF
v_call: TRBV28; clone_size: -; j_call: TRBJ1-2; d_call: -; cdr3_nt: TGTGCCAGCACCGTCGGAACCAACTATGGCTACACCTTC; cdr3_aa: CASTVGTNYGYTF
v_call: TRBV15; clone_size: -; j_call: TRBJ2-1; d_call: -; cdr3_nt: TGTGCCACCAGCACTCGACAGCAGCAGTTCTTC; cdr3_aa: CATSTRQQQFF
v_call: TRBV19; clone_size: -; j_call: TRBJ2-1; d_call: -; cdr3_nt: TGTGCCAGTAGCCCCGTAGGGGGAAATGAGCAGTTCTTC; cdr3_aa: CASSPVGGNEQFF
v_call: TRBV30; clone_size: -; j_call: TRBJ2-3; d_call: -; cdr3_nt: TGTGCCTGGAGTGTTGGTGGGTACAACACAGATACGCAGTATTTT; cdr3_aa: CAWSVGGYNTDTQYF